The 12 T cell receptor beta chains below all came from one sample that was sequenced in a study of cytomegalovirus exposure and HLA in healthy donors. Primers for the PCR totalled 60 Vbeta and 13 Jbeta. Profiling relied on immunoSEQ multiplex PCR, and the TCRdb table lists in-frame clones only, not all of them. The table includes roughly 80,000 clones, approximately 60% detected once. What was sequenced was PBMCs. The receptors come from a male donor in good health and CMV-seropositive.

This sequence joins TRBV27 and TRBJ2-7; TRBD1 agrees at 10 bases. Trimming took 6 bases from V and 5 from J; bases not matched to a gene: 7. Per the germline V gene, CDR1 is MNHEY and CDR2 is SMNVEV (reference sequence). The CDR3 covers 14 residues. The CDR3 DNA reads as TGTGCCAGCAGACGACAGGGGGCGAGCGACGAGCAGTACTTC. Protein: CASRRQGASDEQYF.

V is TRBV27 and J is TRBJ2-5; D is perhaps TRBD1 (6 bases). V lost 3 bases, J lost 0 bases, and 8 bases lay in between. The CDR3 is 14 residues long. Germline V gives CDR1 MNHEY, CDR2 SMNVEV (reference sequence). The chain's CDR3 is CASSLRGNQETQYF. As DNA, the CDR3 is TGTGCCAGCAGTTTGAGGGGGAACCAAGAGACCCAGTACTTC.

The gene calls are TRBV14 and TRBJ2-7; a weak D match, TRBD1 (6 bases). The CDR3 runs to 15 residues. Germline V gene data show CDR1 as SGHDN and CDR2 as FVKESK. The V gene lost 5 bases and the J gene lost 0 bases, with 14 bases spanning the gap. The CDR3 region is CASSYGTFSSYEQYF. CDR3 bases: TGTGCCAGCAGCTACGGGACATTTAGCTCCTACGAGCAGTACTTC.

The J gene is TRBJ1-1, the V gene TRBV6-6; no reliable D call. V dropped 5 bases and J dropped 5 bases, with 12 bases sitting between them. Germline-derived CDR1 and CDR2 are MNHNY and SVGAGI (reference sequence). This CDR3 region has 13 residues. CDR3 nucleotides: TGTGCCAGCAGTAAGGAGCGTGGGACTGAAGCTTTCTTT. It is translated as CASSKERGTEAFF.

V is TRBV7-8 and J is TRBJ1-5, with TRBD1 identical over 7 bases. Germline CDR1 and CDR2: SGHVS and FQNEAQ. J lost 2 bases, V lost 0 bases, and 7 bases had no gene match. This CDR3 is 17 amino acids long. CDR3 loop: CASSLALRGGRNQPQHF. As DNA, the CDR3 is TGTGCCAGCAGCTTAGCGCTTAGAGGGGGCCGCAATCAGCCCCAGCATTTT.

The chain carries TRBV6-6 and TRBJ2-7; 10 bases line up with TRBD1. Germline V gives CDR1 MNHNY, CDR2 SVGAGI (reference sequence). CDR3 length equals 16 residues. With V trimmed by 6 bases and J by 0 bases, 8 bases remained unmatched. Here the CDR3 DNA reads TGTGCCAGCAGAGGGACAGGGGCAATAAGCTCCTACGAGCAGTACTTC. It is translated as CASRGTGAISSYEQYF.

This chain uses TRBV28 with TRBJ2-3; 14 bases are a match to TRBD2. CDR1 MDHEN and CDR2 SYDVKM come from the germline V gene. CDR3 length: 17 amino acids. Germline trimming cut 4 bases from V and 4 bases from J; bases unmatched to any gene: 7. CDR3 amino acids: CASSSGLAGAVADTQYF. The DNA for the CDR3 is TGTGCCAGCAGTTCGGGACTAGCGGGAGCAGTCGCAGATACGCAGTATTTT.

The J gene is TRBJ2-5, the V gene TRBV9, with 10 bases that match TRBD2. V lost 2 bases to trimming and J lost 4 bases; unmatched junction nucleotides: 5. The CDR3 covers 15 residues. CDR1 and CDR2 from the germline V gene are SGDLS and YYNGEE. Written as DNA, the CDR3 is TGTGCCAGCAGCGTCTCTAGCGGGGGAAGAGAGACCCAGTACTTC. Protein product: CASSVSSGGRETQYF.

CDR3: CASSFPPGMGTEAFF. Written as DNA, the CDR3 is TGCGCCAGCAGCTTTCCCCCAGGGATGGGCACTGAAGCTTTCTTT. The chain has TRBV5-1 and TRBJ1-1; maybe TRBD1 (5 bases). V was pared by 2 bases and J by 4 bases, with 15 bases between. CDR1 SGHRS and CDR2 YFSETQ come from the germline V gene. This CDR3 contains 15 residues.

The genes are TRBV5-4 and TRBJ2-2; no clear D gene. Trimming removed 0 bases at V and 3 bases at J, with 6 bases between. CDR3 length equals 14 residues. The V gene's germline CDR1 is SGHNT and CDR2 YYREEE (reference sequence). The CDR3 DNA reads TGTGCCAGCAGCTTGGACCTATACACCGGGGAGCTGTTTTTT. It is translated as CASSLDLYTGELFF.

V and J are TRBV5-1 and TRBJ2-2, with a weak D call TRBD1 (6 bases). Trimming left V 7 bases short and J 4 bases short, with 20 bases between. The CDR3 has 16 residues. Germline V CDR1 and CDR2: SGHRS, YFSETQ. The CDR3 loop is CASPDRPGVGTGELFF. DNA for the CDR3: TGCGCCAGCCCGGATCGGCCAGGGGTGGGCACCGGGGAGCTGTTTTTT.

V usage is TRBV6-5 and J usage is TRBJ1-4; 9 nucleotides match TRBD1. Trimming removed 2 bases from V and 7 bases from J; junction bases left unmatched: 8. The CDR3 runs to 16 residues. Germline V CDR1 and CDR2: MNHEY, SVGAGI. The CDR3 bases are TGTGCCAGCAGTTACAGGCTGGGACAGGGAAGTGAAAAACTGTTTTTT. Its protein is CASSYRLGQGSEKLFF.